These 6 T cell receptor beta chains were all obtained from the same sample, sequenced in a study of OX40 agonist ivuxolimab in advanced cancers. TCRdb keeps only in-frame clones here, not all; method: immunoSEQ multiplex PCR. The sample carries more than 45,000 clones, roughly nine tenths recorded once. Sequencing was performed on CD4+ or CD8+ T cells sorted from blood, taken in a trial of the OX40 agonist ivuxolimab. The receptors stem from an adult with an advanced solid tumor such as melanoma, head and neck, liver or kidney cancer.

This chain uses TRBV5-1 with TRBJ1-1; the match to TRBD1 covers 7 bases. Germline CDR1 and CDR2: SGHRS and YFSETQ. The CDR3 has 15 amino acids. Trimming at V came to 2 bases and at J to 5 bases, leaving 9 bases not matched to a gene. CDR3 residues: CASSFGPQGDTEAFF. The CDR3 DNA sequence: TGCGCCAGCAGCTTTGGTCCCCAGGGGGATACTGAAGCTTTCTTT.

The chain's CDR3 is CAQWSGSYNEQFF. For the CDR3, the DNA is TGTGCCCAATGGAGCGGTTCCTACAATGAGCAGTTCTTC. V gene TRBV2 combines with J gene TRBJ2-1, with D possibly TRBD2 on 5 matching bases. The CDR3 extends over 13 amino acids. Germline CDR1 reads SNHLY; CDR2 reads FYNNEI. V gave up 11 bases and J gave up 1 base, with 12 bases separating them.

V gene TRBV7-9 combines with J gene TRBJ2-3, with TRBD2 identical over 9 bases. Germline-derived CDR1 and CDR2 are SEHNR and FQNEAQ (reference sequence). V lost 5 bases and J lost 5; bases outside the gene matches: 5. CDR3 length equals 14 residues. CDR3 in amino acids: CASSGSGSGDTQYF. CDR3 DNA: TGTGCCAGCAGCGGTAGCGGGAGTGGAGATACGCAGTATTTT.

The rearrangement uses TRBV11-2 and TRBJ2-5; no reliable D call. Germline V gene lookup returns CDR1 SGHAT and CDR2 FQNNGV. This CDR3 contains 17 residues. Trimming stripped 3 bases from V and 4 bases from J, with 21 bases between. For the CDR3, the DNA is TGTGCCAGCAGCTTGGCCCCGACCACTATGTACGGAGAGACCCAGTACTTC. It specifies CASSLAPTTMYGETQYF. Drawing the rest from reference TRBV11-2 and TRBJ2-5, the complete variable domain is EAGVAQSPRYKIIEKRQSVAFWCNPISGHATLYWYQQILGQGPKLLIQFQNNGVVDDSQLPKDRFSAERLKGVDSTLKIQPAKLEDSAVYLCASSLAPTTMYGETQYFGPGTRLLVL.

The chain's CDR3 is CATSRARAAADTQYF. The CDR3 DNA follows: TGTGCCACCAGCAGAGCCAGGGCAGCGGCAGATACGCAGTATTTT. The chain carries TRBV15 and TRBJ2-3; D is tentatively TRBD1 or TRBD2 (5 bases each). Germline V CDR1 and CDR2: LNHNV, YYDKDF (reference sequence). V was shortened by 1 base and J by 4 bases, with 12 bases between the two germline ends. The CDR3 runs to 15 residues.

The chain carries TRBV7-9 and TRBJ2-3; 7 bases agree with TRBD2. J lost 1 base, V lost 4 bases, and 8 bases had no gene match. The CDR3 extends over 16 amino acids. Germline loops: CDR1 SEHNR, CDR2 FQNEAQ (reference sequence). CDR3: CASSWGLQRGTDTQYF. Here the CDR3 DNA reads TGTGCCAGCAGCTGGGGACTACAACGGGGCACAGATACGCAGTATTTT.